A selection of T cell receptor beta chains follows, all from one sample in a study of T cell responses to AZD1222 COVID-19 vaccine. The method was immunoSEQ multiplex PCR; TCRdb's version includes in-frame clones alone and lacks a portion of them. In the table there are under 200,000 clones, 88% of which are singletons. The specimen comprised peripheral blood, sampled on day 0 of AZD1222 vaccination. The receptors were gathered from an adult in good health. The CDR3 runs from the conserved cysteine through the conserved F or W. D genes are given only for firm matches. Part of the rows lack a size; the others show once, few, many or a class for expanded clones.

d_gene,j_gene,abundance,v_gene,CDR3nt,CDR3aa
.,TRBJ1-6,.,TRBV11-1,TGTGCCAGCAGCCAATGGAAAACTAACGGTTCACCCCTCCACTTT,CASSQWKTNGSPLHF
.,TRBJ1-4,.,TRBV18,TGTGCCAGCTCACCAGGCGGGTCAGGGGAAAAACTGTTTTTT,CASSPGGSGEKLFF
.,TRBJ1-5,.,TRBV30,TGTGCCTGGAGAGGGACATCCTATCAGCCCCAGCATTTT,CAWRGTSYQPQHF
TRBD1,TRBJ1-5,.,TRBV6-5,TGTGCCAGCAGCGGCCGACAGGGCGTTCAGCCCCAGCATTTT,CASSGRQGVQPQHF
TRBD1,TRBJ2-1,.,TRBV6-4,TGTGCCAGCAGTGACGGGTGGACAGGGTCGAATGAGCAGTTCTTC,CASSDGWTGSNEQFF
.,TRBJ2-7,.,TRBV5-1,TGCGCCAGCAGCTCGATCGGCAGGACAGTCTACGAGCAGTACTTC,CASSSIGRTVYEQYF
TRBD2,TRBJ2-7,.,TRBV11-2,TGTGCCAGCAGAGCAACTAGCGGGAGGGCCAACGAGCAGTACTTC,CASRATSGRANEQYF
.,TRBJ2-5,few,TRBV7-2,TGTGCCAGCAGCCCCGACGGAGCGGGTGGAAGGGAGACCCAGTACTTC,CASSPDGAGGRETQYF
TRBD2,TRBJ2-1,.,TRBV7-9,TGTGCCAGCAGCCGTTTACGGGGACTAGCGGGAGTGAACGAGCAGTTCTTC,CASSRLRGLAGVNEQFF
TRBD1,TRBJ1-6,.,TRBV2,TGTGCCAGCTCCCCGGCGACAGGGGCTGGGGGATCACCCCTCCACTTT,CASSPATGAGGSPLHF
.,TRBJ2-7,.,TRBV15,TGTGCCACCAGCGGAACAGCCCCCTACGAGCAGTACTTC,CATSGTAPYEQYF
.,TRBJ1-1,.,TRBV4-1,TGCGCCAGCAGCCAAGATGGTAGGTACACTGAAGCTTTCTTT,CASSQDGRYTEAFF
TRBD1,TRBJ1-1,few,TRBV19,TGTGCCAGTAGTCGGACAGGGACATTGATCGGCACTGAAGCTTTCTTT,CASSRTGTLIGTEAFF
.,TRBJ1-3,.,TRBV5-5,TGTGCCAGCAGCTTCCCGGGAGCCGGAAACACCATATATTTT,CASSFPGAGNTIYF
.,TRBJ2-7,.,TRBV3-1/TRBV3-2,TGTGCCAGCAGCCAGGGAACAGGAGCCTACGAGCAGTACTTC,CASSQGTGAYEQYF
.,TRBJ1-1,.,TRBV7-2,TGTGCCAGCAGCTTAAATACACTTACGGGGGCTGAAGCTTTCTTT,CASSLNTLTGAEAFF
.,TRBJ1-1,.,TRBV10-3,TGTGCCATCAGTGTACTGCAGGGGAGGGCTTTCTTT,CAISVLQGRAFF
TRBD1,TRBJ2-2,.,TRBV10-3,TGTGCCATCACCGAGGGACAGGGGTTCTCCGGGGAGCTGTTTTTT,CAITEGQGFSGELFF
.,TRBJ1-5,.,TRBV28,TGTGCCAGCAGTCCCCAGGGTCCTTCTCGTCAGCCCCAGCATTTT,CASSPQGPSRQPQHF
TRBD2,TRBJ2-3,.,TRBV7-3,TGTGCCAGCAGCTCTATTCAGCGGGGGGGCGGCACAGATACGCAGTATTTT,CASSSIQRGGGTDTQYF
.,TRBJ2-2,.,TRBV4-1,TGCGCCAGCAGCCCCGGGACACTAATCACCGGGGAGCTGTTTTTT,CASSPGTLITGELFF
.,TRBJ2-7,.,TRBV27,TGTGCCAGCAGTTTCATCGGGGTTTCGTACGAGCAGTACTTC,CASSFIGVSYEQYF
.,TRBJ2-1,.,TRBV7-2,TGTGCCAGCAGCCCCCGGACCAGCGCTTACCTCTTC,CASSPRTSAYLF
.,TRBJ2-3,.,TRBV19,TGTGCCAGTAGTATAGATGGGGCAGGGATCGCAGATACGCAGTATTTT,CASSIDGAGIADTQYF
.,TRBJ2-7,.,TRBV28,TGTGCCAGCAGTTTAAACGGCTACGAGCAGTACTTC,CASSLNGYEQYF
.,TRBJ1-2,.,TRBV20-1,TGCAGTGCTAGAGCCCCAGATGGCTACACCTTC,CSARAPDGYTF
TRBD1,TRBJ1-1,.,TRBV27,TGTGCCAGCAGTATAGACAGGGGGGGCACTGAAGCTTTCTTT,CASSIDRGGTEAFF
.,TRBJ1-6,.,TRBV30,TGTGCCTGGAGTGAACGATCGGGACACGTTAATTCACCCCTCCACTTT,CAWSERSGHVNSPLHF
TRBD1,TRBJ2-7,.,TRBV5-4,TGTGCCAGCAGCTTGGAACAGGGGGCGGGGGAGCAGTACTTC,CASSLEQGAGEQYF
.,TRBJ2-4,.,TRBV28,TGTGCCAGCAGTCTCCCTGCGTTCGGCAAAAACATTCAGTACTTC,CASSLPAFGKNIQYF
TRBD1,TRBJ2-1,.,TRBV5-1,TGCGCCAGCAGCTTTAGGGACAGGGGCTCCTACAATGAGCAGTTCTTC,CASSFRDRGSYNEQFF
TRBD2,TRBJ2-3,.,TRBV4-1,TGCGCCAGCAGCCAGGGACTAGCGGGAGATACGCAGTATTTT,CASSQGLAGDTQYF
TRBD2,TRBJ2-1,.,TRBV2,TGTGCCACGCTAGCGGACTCCTACAATGAGCAGTTCTTC,CATLADSYNEQFF
TRBD1,TRBJ2-1,.,TRBV10-3,TGTGCCATCAGTGTATCCGGGACAGGGGACAATGAGCAGTTCTTC,CAISVSGTGDNEQFF
.,TRBJ1-2,once,TRBV28,TGTGCCAGCAGTTTATCCGGGGATGGTGGCTACACCTTC,CASSLSGDGGYTF
TRBD1,TRBJ1-1,.,TRBV3-1/TRBV3-2,TGTGCCAGCAGCGAAGACAGGGGTAGCACTGAAGCTTTCTTT,CASSEDRGSTEAFF
TRBD1,TRBJ1-1,.,TRBV5-1,TGCGCCAGCAGCTTTGGACAGGGGAACACTGAAGCTTTCTTT,CASSFGQGNTEAFF
.,TRBJ2-6,.,TRBV4-3,TGCGCCAGCAGCCGGTTTGCTGCTTCTGGGGCCAACGTCCTGACTTTC,CASSRFAASGANVLTF
.,TRBJ2-3,.,TRBV28,TGTGCCAGCAGTAGCTCCCTAAGCACAGATACGCAGTATTTT,CASSSSLSTDTQYF
.,TRBJ2-2,.,TRBV14,TGTGCCAGCAGCTCCACAGGGCAGCGGCACACCGGGGAGCTGTTTTTT,CASSSTGQRHTGELFF
.,TRBJ1-1,once,TRBV5-1,TGCGCCAGCAGCTTGGGGAAGGGGAGGAGGGCTTTCTTT,CASSLGKGRRAFF
.,TRBJ2-1,.,TRBV29-1,TGCAGCGTGGCCACCGGGAAACTACTTTACAATGAGCAGTTCTTC,CSVATGKLLYNEQFF
TRBD1,TRBJ1-1,.,TRBV6-5,TGTGCCAGCACCCAGGACAGGGAATACACTGAAGCTTTCTTT,CASTQDREYTEAFF
.,TRBJ1-1,.,TRBV11-3,TGTGCCAGCAGCTTAGATGGCAGGGATGCTTTCTTT,CASSLDGRDAFF
.,TRBJ1-5,.,TRBV6-1,TGTGCCAGCAGTGAACTCAACCGCAATCAGCCCCAGCATTTT,CASSELNRNQPQHF
TRBD1,TRBJ2-1,.,TRBV4-1,TGCGCCAGCAGCCAAGCAGCGCCGGGACAGTGGGCCCATGAGCAGTTCTTC,CASSQAAPGQWAHEQFF
TRBD1,TRBJ1-2,few,TRBV7-2,TGTGCCAGCAGCGCCGACAGGGCCCTAGGCTACACCTTC,CASSADRALGYTF
TRBD1,TRBJ1-4,once,TRBV3-1/TRBV3-2,TGTGCCAGCAGCCAAACAAAGCAGGGGGCAACTAATGAAAAACTGTTTTTT,CASSQTKQGATNEKLFF
TRBD1,TRBJ2-6,.,TRBV10-2,TGCGCCAGCAGTGAGTCGATGGGACAGGGAAGGACTGGGGCCAACGTCCTGACTTTC,CASSESMGQGRTGANVLTF
TRBD2,TRBJ2-7,.,TRBV7-2,TGTGCCAGCAGACAGAACGCGGGGACTAGCTCCGAGCAGTACTTC,CASRQNAGTSSEQYF
.,TRBJ2-7,.,TRBV30,TGTGCCACCCCCCGGGGCACAACCTACGAGCAGTACTTC,CATPRGTTYEQYF
.,TRBJ1-2,.,TRBV7-9,TGTGCCAGCAGCTCCCCGGGGGCCAGGGGCCATGGCTACACCTTC,CASSSPGARGHGYTF
.,TRBJ1-5,.,TRBV28,TGTGCCAGCAGTTTAAAATGGGGGCTCTATAGCAATCAGCCCCAGCATTTT,CASSLKWGLYSNQPQHF